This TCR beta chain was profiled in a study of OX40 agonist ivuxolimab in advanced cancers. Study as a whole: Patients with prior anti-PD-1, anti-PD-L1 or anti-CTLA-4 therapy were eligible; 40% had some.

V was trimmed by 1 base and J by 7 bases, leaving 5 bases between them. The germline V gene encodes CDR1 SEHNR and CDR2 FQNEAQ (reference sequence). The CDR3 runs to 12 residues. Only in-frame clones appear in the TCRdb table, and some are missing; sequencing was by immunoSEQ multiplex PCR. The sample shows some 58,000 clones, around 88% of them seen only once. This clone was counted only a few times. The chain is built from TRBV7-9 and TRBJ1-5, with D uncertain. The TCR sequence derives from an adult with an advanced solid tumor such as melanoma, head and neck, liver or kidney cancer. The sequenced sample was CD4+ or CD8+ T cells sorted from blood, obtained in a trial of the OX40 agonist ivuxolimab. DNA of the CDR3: TGTGCCAGCAGCTTAGTCGGCCAGCCCCAGCATTTT. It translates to CASSLVGQPQHF.